These 27 T cell receptor beta chains came from one sample sequenced in a study of OX40 agonist ivuxolimab in advanced cancers. Libraries came from the immunoSEQ multiplex PCR assay. TCRdb limited this immuneACCESS table to in-frame rearrangements with V and J called. A share of clones is missing; checked studies link under half to unresolved V genes, and the rest is unexplained. This sample holds approximately 42,000 clones; approximately 80% were observed only once. The biggest ten clones account for roughly 2.5% of the sample. Sequencing was performed on CD4+ or CD8+ T cells sorted from blood, taken in a trial of the OX40 agonist ivuxolimab. These receptors all come from an adult with an advanced solid tumor such as melanoma, head and neck, liver or kidney cancer.

This clone is deemed medium-sized. The chain couples TRBV30 to TRBJ1-2, with D uncertain. This CDR3 has 12 residues. Trimming removed 1 base from V and 4 bases from J, with 7 bases in between. Germline assignment: CDR1 GTSNPN and CDR2 SVGIG (reference sequence). CDR3 DNA: TGTGCCTGGAGTGGGGCCCTCTATGGCTACACCTTC. Translation gives CAWSGALYGYTF. The entire variable domain, with the rest obtained from reference TRBV30 and TRBJ1-2, is as follows: SQTIHQWPATLVQPVGSPLSLECTVEGTSNPNLYWYRQAAGRGLQLLFYSVGIGQISSEVPQNLSASRPQDRQFILSSKKLLLSDSGFYLCAWSGALYGYTFGSGTRLTVV.

The V and J genes are TRBV5-6 and TRBJ1-5, with a tentative D call TRBD1 (5 bases). The CDR3 sequence is 14 residues long. Germline V lookup: CDR1 SGHDT, CDR2 YYEEEE. V lost 4 bases and J lost 7, with 15 bases in between. The CDR3 region is CASSVGTWAQPQHF. The CDR3 DNA reads as TGTGCCAGCAGCGTGGGGACCTGGGCACAGCCCCAGCATTTT.

This rearrangement joins TRBV7-3 to TRBJ2-7, with TRBD1 as a possible D gene (6 bases). V was pared by 5 bases and J by 3 bases, with 11 bases between. The CDR3 loop spans 13 amino acids. Germline V gives CDR1 SGHTA, CDR2 FQGTGA. The chain's CDR3 is CASSVDRNYEQYV. The CDR3 nucleotides are TGTGCCAGCAGCGTCGACAGGAACTACGAGCAGTACGTC.

This sequence joins TRBV27 and TRBJ2-7, with a weak D call TRBD2 (5 bases). The V and J ends lost 6 bases and 0 bases respectively, with 9 bases between them. CDR3 length equals 13 residues. Germline CDR1 is MNHEY and CDR2 is SMNVEV (reference sequence). The CDR3 reads CASRLRGSYEQYF. CDR3 in DNA: TGTGCCAGCAGACTACGGGGCTCCTACGAGCAGTACTTC.

The gene calls are TRBV9 and TRBJ2-3; 8 nucleotides align to TRBD2. CDR1 SGDLS and CDR2 YYNGEE come from the germline V gene. V was clipped by 0 bases and J by 0 bases; unmatched bases: 3. The CDR3 is made up of 16 amino acids. DNA for the CDR3: TGTGCCAGCAGCGTAGGAGCGGGAGACAGCACAGATACGCAGTATTTT. It translates to CASSVGAGDSTDTQYF. The variable domain in full, with the rest retrieved from reference TRBV9 and TRBJ2-3, is DSGVTQTPKHLITATGQRVTLRCSPRSGDLSVYWYQQSLDQGLQFLIQYYNGEERAKGNILERFSAQQFPDLHSELNLSSLELGDSALYFCASSVGAGDSTDTQYFGPGTRLTVL.

The CDR3 loop is CASSYSGGHGYTF. The CDR3, as DNA: TGTGCCAGCAGTTACTCTGGGGGGCACGGCTACACCTTC. This chain uses TRBV6-5 with TRBJ1-2; D might be TRBD1 (6 bases). Germline CDR1 MNHEY, CDR2 SVGAGI. Trimming removed 0 bases from V and 8 bases from J, with 10 bases in between. CDR3 size: 13 residues.

The chain combines TRBV18 with TRBJ1-2; 7 nucleotides align to TRBD1. Germline V gene data show CDR1 as KGHSH and CDR2 as LQKENI. This CDR3 has 16 residues. V dropped 5 bases and J dropped 3; count of bases not matched to a gene: 12. The CDR3 nucleotides read TGTGCCAGCTCATCATCCTCAGGAGGACAGGACTATGGCTACACCTTC. It encodes CASSSSSGGQDYGYTF.

The chain joins TRBV7-2 to TRBJ1-2; D gene unclear. Trimming removed 1 base at V and 10 bases at J, with 16 bases between. From germline, CDR1 is SGHTA and CDR2 FQGNSA. CDR3 length equals 14 residues. Here the CDR3 reads CASSLVADGRTYTF. The CDR3, as DNA: TGTGCCAGCAGCTTAGTAGCAGACGGACGGACCTACACCTTC.

This clone showed up just a few times. The rearrangement links TRBV27 to TRBJ2-7; D not certain. The CDR3 runs 13 residues. Germline CDR1 is MNHEY and CDR2 is SMNVEV (reference sequence). V was pared by 4 bases and J by 5 bases, with 12 bases between. The CDR3 coding sequence is TGTGCCAGCAGTTATTCGGGCCCCCACGAGCAGTACTTC. Translated, it gives CASSYSGPHEQYF.

V usage is TRBV30 and J usage is TRBJ1-1; D gene uncertain. Germline CDR1 GTSNPN, CDR2 SVGIG (reference sequence). Trimming pared 2 bases from V and 4 bases from J, leaving 8 bases between. This CDR3 region has 12 residues. The CDR3 coding sequence is TGTGCCTGGAGTCCACACGCCACTGAAGCTTTCTTT. Its protein is CAWSPHATEAFF.

V is TRBV5-1 and J is TRBJ2-5; no firm D call. The CDR3 totals 15 residues. The germline V and J ends were trimmed by 0 bases and 2 bases, with 11 bases remaining between them. CDR1 and CDR2 from the germline V gene are SGHRS and YFSETQ. The CDR3 here is CASSLDGIGQETQYF. The CDR3, as DNA: TGCGCCAGCAGCTTGGATGGGATTGGGCAAGAGACCCAGTACTTC.

The chain couples TRBV7-9 to TRBJ1-1, with 11 positions matching TRBD1. Germline V gene lookup returns CDR1 SEHNR and CDR2 FQNEAQ (reference sequence). V lost 2 bases and J lost 11; bases outside the gene matches: 7. The CDR3 totals 14 residues. For the CDR3, the DNA is TGTGCCAGCAGCTTACCCGGGACAGGGGGGTGTGCTTTCTTT. It codes for CASSLPGTGGCAFF.

The gene calls are TRBV5-1 and TRBJ1-1; TRBD1 matches at 7 bases. The CDR3 runs to 14 residues. V was pared by 4 bases and J by 5 bases, with 8 bases of the junction left unmatched. Germline V lookup: CDR1 SGHRS, CDR2 YFSETQ. The CDR3 DNA reads TGCGCCAGCAGCACAGGGGTGACAGATACTGAAGCTTTCTTT. It specifies CASSTGVTDTEAFF.

V is TRBV30 and J is TRBJ1-1, with no clear D. Germline V lookup: CDR1 GTSNPN, CDR2 SVGIG (reference sequence). The CDR3 totals 15 residues. The V and J ends lost 3 bases and 5 bases respectively, with 19 bases between them. CDR3 nucleotides: TGTGCCTGGAGCCTGCTCGGGCCCATGGGAACTGAAGCTTTCTTT. Translated, it gives CAWSLLGPMGTEAFF.

This clone is categorized as medium-sized (0.01 to 0.1%). The V gene is TRBV2, the J gene TRBJ2-7, with D unresolved. Germline V CDR1 and CDR2: SNHLY, FYNNEI. This CDR3 spans 10 amino acids. The ends were cut back, 5 bases at V and 4 bases at J, with 3 bases in the middle. The CDR3 DNA sequence: TGTGCCAGCAGTAGGTACGAGCAGTACGTC. Translating it yields CASSRYEQYV.

This clone occurred a few times. This rearrangement joins TRBV29-1 to TRBJ2-1; 10 bases fit TRBD1. CDR1 and CDR2 (germline): SQVTM, ANQGSEA. This CDR3 spans 12 amino acids. The trim removed 3 bases at V and 12 bases at J, leaving 5 bases unmatched. The CDR3 DNA reads as TGCAGCGTTGACGGACAGGGGGTAACGCAGTTCTTC. Its translation is CSVDGQGVTQFF.

This chain joins TRBV14 and TRBJ2-2; D is possibly TRBD1 or TRBD2 (7 bases each). Germline-derived CDR1 and CDR2 are SGHDN and FVKESK. There are 13 residues in the CDR3. V lost 4 bases to trimming and J lost 6 bases, with 9 bases between them. The CDR3 protein is CASSPGGAGELFF. In nucleotides, the CDR3 is TGTGCCAGCAGCCCAGGGGGGGCCGGGGAGCTGTTTTTT.

This rearrangement joins TRBV6-5 to TRBJ1-2, with 11 bases lining up with TRBD1. CDR3 length equals 15 residues. CDR1 is MNHEY and CDR2 is SVGAGI in the germline V gene. The J segment lost 1 base and the V segment lost 6 bases, leaving 4 bases of the junction unmatched. The CDR3 DNA reads TGTGCCAGCAGCGGGGACAGGGGGTTTAACTATGGCTACACCTTC. This translates into CASSGDRGFNYGYTF.

The chain employs TRBV15 and TRBJ1-1; D not resolved. Germline-derived CDR1 and CDR2 are LNHNV and YYDKDF (reference sequence). Trimming took off 5 bases at V and 1 base at J, with 8 bases between the two ends. The CDR3 runs 13 residues. The CDR3 nucleotides read TGTGCCACCAGCCCCCGGCAGAACACTGAAGCTTTCTTT. Its translation: CATSPRQNTEAFF.

This chain uses TRBV2 with TRBJ1-2; D remains unclear. The CDR3 runs 15 residues. The V end was cut by 3 bases, the J end by 0 bases, with 11 bases between. Per germline, CDR1 SNHLY and CDR2 FYNNEI. CDR3 loop: CASSEVSRPNYGYTF. CDR3 nucleotides: TGTGCCAGCAGTGAGGTTTCCCGCCCTAACTATGGCTACACCTTC.

This clone was picked up a small number of times. The chain links TRBV2 to TRBJ2-7; D is ambiguous. Germline V gene data show CDR1 as SNHLY and CDR2 as FYNNEI. Trimming took off 1 base at V and 6 bases at J, with 10 bases between the two ends. This CDR3 comprises 13 residues. The chain's CDR3 is CASSEEWESEQYV. CDR3 nucleotide sequence: TGTGCCAGCAGTGAAGAATGGGAAAGCGAGCAGTACGTC.

This rearrangement joins TRBV18 to TRBJ2-1; D not resolved. This CDR3 comprises 16 residues. Germline CDR1 is KGHSH and CDR2 is LQKENI. The V and J ends lost 3 bases and 4 bases respectively, with 16 bases between them. The DNA for the CDR3 is TGTGCCAGCTCACCTGCCCTAGTTAGGTCTTACAATGAGCAGTTCTTC. It translates to CASSPALVRSYNEQFF. Full variable domain (rest looked up from reference TRBV18 and TRBJ2-1): NAGVMQNPRHLVRRRGQEARLRCSPMKGHSHVYWYRQLPEEGLKFMVYLQKENIIDESGMPKERFSAEFPKEGPSILRIQQVVRGDSAAYFCASSPALVRSYNEQFFGPGTRLTVL.

The J gene is TRBJ1-3, the V gene TRBV25-1; TRBD1 might be the D (5 bases). The germline V and J ends were trimmed by 7 bases and 0 bases, with 13 bases remaining between them. The germline CDR1 and CDR2 sequences are MGHDK and SYGVNS. CDR3 size: 15 residues. CDR3 sequence reads: CASIPSGFSGNTIYF. CDR3 coding DNA: TGTGCCAGCATTCCCTCAGGGTTCTCTGGAAACACCATATATTTT.

The V and J genes are TRBV15 and TRBJ2-2, with D perhaps matching TRBD1 (5 bases). The CDR3 covers 14 residues. Germline V gene data show CDR1 as LNHNV and CDR2 as YYDKDF (reference sequence). V was clipped by 6 bases and J by 6 bases, with 14 bases between them. For the CDR3, the DNA is TGTGCCACCAGAAACTTAGGGGTTGCCGGGGAGCTGTTTTTT. This sequence encodes CATRNLGVAGELFF.

The chain recombines TRBV7-6 with TRBJ2-5; 8 bases map to TRBD2. The CDR3 contains 15 residues. V trimming: 3 bases; J trimming: 2 bases; junction bases outside the gene matches: 5. Germline assignment: CDR1 SGHVS and CDR2 FNYEAQ. Here the CDR3 DNA reads TGTGCCAGCAGCTTTAGCGGGGCAGATCAAGAGACCCAGTACTTC. It specifies CASSFSGADQETQYF.

CDR3 in DNA: TGTGCCAGCAGCTTAGGCGTGGGACTAGGCTACGAGCAGTACTTC. The encoded protein is CASSLGVGLGYEQYF. The gene calls are TRBV7-3 and TRBJ2-7; TRBD2 matches 8 bases. CDR3 size: 15 residues. After removal of 2 bases from V and 3 bases from J, the junction contained 6 bases not matched to a gene. The germline V gene has CDR1 SGHTA and CDR2 FQGTGA. Drawing the rest from reference TRBV7-3 and TRBJ2-7, the complete variable domain is GAGVSQTPSNKVTEKGKYVELRCDPISGHTALYWYRQSLGQGPEFLIYFQGTGAADDSGLPNDRFFAVRPEGSVSTLKIQRTERGDSAVYLCASSLGVGLGYEQYFGPGTRLTVT.

The chain carries TRBV5-1 and TRBJ2-5; 7 bases fit TRBD2. The germline V gene has CDR1 SGHRS and CDR2 YFSETQ. With V trimmed by 0 bases and J by 2 bases, 7 bases remained unmatched. The CDR3 runs 16 residues. CDR3 residues: CASSLVPAGRQETQYF. The CDR3 bases are TGCGCCAGCAGCTTGGTGCCAGCGGGGCGTCAAGAGACCCAGTACTTC.